These 30 T cell receptor beta chains originate from one sample sequenced in a study of vaccination and CD4 T cells after COVID-19. An Oncomine TCR Beta short-read assay was used to sequence the DNA from cultured CD4+ T cells. TCRdb used MiXCR to reprocess the PCR reads, holding one entry per CDR3 protein. The table lists about 23,000 distinct CDR3 sequences, 44% of them singletons, with 19% in the top ten. These receptors lack a known antigen. Treatment described: approximately 11-day PBMC culture with coronavirus spike peptide pools or control peptides (ViraFEST assay). Sequenced material: CD4+ T cells from blood, cultured in vitro, taken before SARS-CoV-2 vaccination. The receptors come from a human donor who received a COVID-19 vaccine.

The V and J genes are TRBV27 and TRBJ1-6; TRBD1 is a possible D gene (6 bases). Germline lookup yields CDR1 MNHEY and CDR2 SMNVEV (reference sequence). Trimming cost V 4 bases and J 7 bases, with 14 bases left between them. This CDR3 comprises 15 residues. CDR3 sequence (DNA): TGTGCCAGCAGTTCTGACAGGCCTCTAAATTCACCCCTCCACTTT. This sequence encodes CASSSDRPLNSPLHF.

The sample holds a few counts of this clonotype. The rearrangement links TRBV7-7 to TRBJ2-5; TRBD2 aligns across 9 bases. The CDR3 covers 16 residues. From germline, CDR1 is SSHAT and CDR2 FNYEAQ (reference sequence). V lost 4 bases to trimming and J lost 4 bases; unmatched junction nucleotides: 10. CDR3 amino acids: CASSSKGRGGSETQYF. In nucleotides, the CDR3 is TGTGCCAGCAGCTCAAAAGGGCGGGGGGGCTCAGAGACCCAGTACTTC.

The rearrangement joins TRBV20-1 to TRBJ2-2; D is ambiguous. CDR1 is DFQATT and CDR2 is SNEGSKA in the germline V gene (reference sequence). The CDR3 has 13 amino acids. The V end lost 5 bases, the J end lost 4 bases, and 11 bases lay between the germline ends. The CDR3 is CSARAVVTGELFF. The CDR3 DNA reads as TGCAGTGCTCGCGCCGTGGTCACCGGGGAGCTGTTTTTT.

The rearrangement uses TRBV30 and TRBJ1-3; D gene uncertain. The CDR3 totals 14 residues. Per germline, CDR1 GTSNPN and CDR2 SVGIG (reference sequence). The V end lost 2 bases, the J end lost 4 bases, and 12 bases lay between the germline ends. CDR3 in amino acids: CAWSLTQTGNTIYF. The CDR3 nucleotides read TGTGCCTGGAGTCTGACTCAGACAGGAAACACCATATATTTT.

There are a few counts of this clonotype. The CDR3 region is CSAETHGETQYF. CDR3 coding DNA: TGCAGTGCCGAGACCCATGGCGAGACCCAGTACTTC. V is TRBV20-1 and J is TRBJ2-5, with D unclear. This CDR3 has 12 amino acids. V lost 6 bases, J lost 5 bases, and 13 bases lay in between. Germline lookup yields CDR1 DFQATT and CDR2 SNEGSKA (reference sequence).

The V call is TRBV9, the J call TRBJ2-1; D is unclear. This CDR3 is built from 13 residues. The V end was cut by 5 bases, the J end by 4 bases, with 10 bases between. In germline, CDR1 is SGDLS, CDR2 YYNGEE. CDR3 in amino acids: CASSLDLYNEQFF. CDR3 nucleotides: TGTGCCAGCAGTCTAGACTTGTACAATGAGCAGTTCTTC.

V is TRBV20-1 and J is TRBJ1-5; D might be TRBD1 (6 bases). The CDR3 runs to 15 residues. The germline V gene has CDR1 DFQATT and CDR2 SNEGSKA (reference sequence). Trimming stripped 3 bases from V and 1 base from J, with 13 bases between. The DNA for the CDR3 is TGCAGTGCTAGGGCGTCGGGGGGCAGCAATCAGCCCCAGCATTTT. As protein: CSARASGGSNQPQHF.

This sequence joins TRBV25-1 and TRBJ1-4; possible D gene TRBD1, 5 bases. This CDR3 has 15 amino acids. The V end lost 1 base, the J end lost 8 bases, and 14 bases lay between the germline ends. Per the germline V gene, CDR1 is MGHDK and CDR2 is SYGVNS. The CDR3: CASSEWDGYLEKLFF. The CDR3 coding sequence is TGTGCCAGCAGTGAATGGGACGGGTATTTGGAAAAACTGTTTTTT.

V usage is TRBV9 and J usage is TRBJ1-6; 8 bases fit TRBD1. CDR1 SGDLS and CDR2 YYNGEE come from the germline V gene. CDR3 length equals 16 residues. The V segment lost 0 bases and the J segment 9 bases; nucleotides outside the gene matches: 8. This CDR3 is CASSVGQGARISPLHF. The CDR3 DNA is TGTGCCAGCAGCGTAGGGCAGGGGGCTAGAATTTCACCCCTCCACTTT.

The chain joins TRBV6-1 to TRBJ1-1; a possible D gene is TRBD1 (5 bases). Germline lookup yields CDR1 MNHNS and CDR2 SASEGT. V gave up 6 bases and J gave up 11 bases, with 19 bases separating them. The CDR3 has 13 residues. CDR3 loop: CASSLRTRVRAFF. The CDR3, as DNA: TGTGCCAGCAGCTTAAGGACAAGAGTTCGGGCTTTCTTT.

The chain is built from TRBV3-1 and TRBJ1-2, with 8 bases matching TRBD1. The CDR3 is 14 residues long. The V gene end was trimmed by 3 bases and the J gene end by 3 bases; junction bases not matched to a gene: 3. Germline CDR1 LGHDT, CDR2 YNNKEL (reference sequence). DNA of the CDR3: TGTGCCAGCAGCCAGGGGGACAGGTACTATGGCTACACCTTC. Protein product: CASSQGDRYYGYTF.

This clonotype was counted only a few times. The rearrangement uses TRBV7-2 and TRBJ2-3; 10 positions match TRBD2. The germline V gene has CDR1 SGHTA and CDR2 FQGNSA. CDR3 size: 17 residues. Trimming took 1 base from V and 3 from J; bases not matched to a gene: 7. Here the CDR3 reads CASSLDGAGGPTDTQYF. CDR3 sequence (DNA): TGTGCCAGCAGCTTAGATGGAGCGGGGGGGCCGACAGATACGCAGTATTTT.

The chain couples TRBV29-1 to TRBJ1-2; TRBD1 might be the D (5 bases). The CDR3 has 11 amino acids. The V end lost 2 bases, the J end lost 8 bases, and 9 bases lay between the germline ends. Germline-derived CDR1 and CDR2 are SQVTM and ANQGSEA. The CDR3 here is CSVETRGGYTF. Written as DNA, the CDR3 is TGCAGCGTTGAAACAAGGGGAGGCTACACCTTC.

The chain combines TRBV19 with TRBJ1-1; D gene uncertain. This CDR3 has 13 amino acids. The V gene's germline CDR1 is LNHDA and CDR2 SQIVND (reference sequence). Trimming removed 3 bases from V and 3 bases from J, with 8 bases in between. The DNA of the CDR3 is TGTGCCAGTAGTATCCGTAGGGACACTGAAGCTTTCTTT. It encodes CASSIRRDTEAFF.

This clonotype occurred once. The chain links TRBV2 to TRBJ2-2; 7 bases fit TRBD2. Germline V gene sequence: CDR1 SNHLY, CDR2 FYNNEI. The length of the CDR3 is 17 residues. The trim removed 6 bases at V and 0 bases at J, leaving 10 bases unmatched. The CDR3 protein is CASRAWGGVSNTGELFF. The CDR3 nucleotides are TGTGCCAGCAGGGCCTGGGGGGGGGTCTCGAACACCGGGGAGCTGTTTTTT.

There are a few counts of this clonotype. The chain links TRBV9 to TRBJ2-3, with 8 bases identical to TRBD2. This CDR3 is 15 amino acids long. Looked up from germline, CDR1 is SGDLS and CDR2 is YYNGEE. With 2 bases clipped from V and 3 bases from J, the junction kept 5 bases outside the gene matches. The chain's CDR3 is CASSVLAGGTDTQYF. The CDR3 region has the DNA TGTGCCAGCAGCGTCTTGGCGGGGGGTACAGATACGCAGTATTTT. The complete variable domain, with remaining parts taken from reference TRBV9 and TRBJ2-3, reads DSGVTQTPKHLITATGQRVTLRCSPRSGDLSVYWYQQSLDQGLQFLIQYYNGEERAKGNILERFSAQQFPDLHSELNLSSLELGDSALYFCASSVLAGGTDTQYFGPGTRLTVL.

V usage is TRBV7-2 and J usage is TRBJ1-1; possibly TRBD1 for D (6 bases). From germline, CDR1 is SGHTA and CDR2 FQGNSA. CDR3 length: 11 amino acids. V lost 3 bases, J lost 12 bases, and 11 bases lay in between. Here the CDR3 DNA reads TGTGCCAGCAGCTTCGGACAGAGACCTTTCTTT. Its protein product is CASSFGQRPFF.

The chain carries TRBV27 and TRBJ1-2; the match to TRBD1 covers 8 bases. There are 13 residues in the CDR3. CDR1 MNHEY and CDR2 SMNVEV come from the germline V gene (reference sequence). The V segment lost 2 bases and the J segment 8 bases; nucleotides outside the gene matches: 4. The chain's CDR3 is CASSLKQGGGYTF. The CDR3 DNA follows: TGTGCCAGCAGTTTAAAACAGGGGGGAGGCTACACCTTC.

This clonotype was counted a few times. The chain couples TRBV6-1 to TRBJ2-3; 15 positions agree with TRBD2. Germline CDR1 and CDR2: MNHNS and SASEGT. V shed 7 bases and J 3 bases; nucleotides not matched to a gene: 11. This CDR3 has 18 residues. CDR3 amino acids: CASKGLAGGADWTDTQYF. The CDR3 DNA is TGTGCCAGCAAAGGACTAGCGGGGGGGGCCGATTGGACAGATACGCAGTATTTT.

J is TRBJ1-5 and V is TRBV2, with 9 positions matching TRBD1. Germline V lookup: CDR1 SNHLY, CDR2 FYNNEI. J gave up 4 bases and V 6 bases, and 7 bases lay outside the gene matches. This CDR3 is 15 amino acids long. CDR3 nucleotides: TGTGCCAGCAGCGAGGGACAGGGAGGAAATCAGCCCCAGCATTTT. Translation gives CASSEGQGGNQPQHF.

The genes are TRBV10-3 and TRBJ2-3; 8 nucleotides match TRBD2. Germline V CDR1 and CDR2: ENHRY, SYGVKD. V lost 4 bases, J lost 1 base, and 4 bases stayed unmatched. The CDR3 runs to 15 residues. The CDR3 is CAISAPAGGTDTQYF. In nucleotides, the CDR3 is TGTGCCATCAGTGCCCCAGCGGGGGGCACAGATACGCAGTATTTT.

This clonotype has a handful of counts. The rearrangement links TRBV24-1 to TRBJ1-2; 11 bases line up with TRBD1. Germline trimming cut 2 bases from V and 4 bases from J; bases unmatched to any gene: 5. The germline V gene has CDR1 KGHDR and CDR2 SFDVKD. The CDR3 spans 16 residues. Here the CDR3 reads CATSDSRGQGGYGYTF. CDR3 DNA: TGTGCCACCAGTGATTCGAGGGGACAGGGGGGCTATGGCTACACCTTC.

V usage is TRBV25-1 and J usage is TRBJ1-2; the D gene is possibly TRBD1 (5 bases). Trimming shortened V by 4 bases and J by 4 bases, and 16 bases separated the two germline ends. This CDR3 has 15 amino acids. Germline CDR1 MGHDK, CDR2 SYGVNS. The DNA for the CDR3 is TGTGCCAGCAGTGGGGCCCCTGGCAGGGCCTATGGCTACACCTTC. This encodes CASSGAPGRAYGYTF.

The rearrangement links TRBV6-5 to TRBJ2-3, with a weak D call TRBD1 (6 bases). This CDR3 has 14 amino acids. The ends were cut back, 2 bases at V and 1 base at J, with 7 bases in the middle. Germline CDR1 and CDR2: MNHEY and SVGAGI. CDR3 DNA sequence: TGTGCCAGCAGTTACAGGACAGGCACAGATACGCAGTATTTT. Translating it yields CASSYRTGTDTQYF.

The V call is TRBV6-2 or TRBV6-3, the J call TRBJ2-1; 8 bases line up with TRBD1. The J segment lost 9 bases and the V segment lost 6 bases, leaving 16 bases of the junction unmatched. Germline loops: CDR1 MNHEY, CDR2 SVGEGT. CDR3 length: 16 amino acids. CDR3 in DNA: TGTGCCAGCAGCCCCACGGACAGGGAGTATTCGGTTGAGCAGTTCTTC. Translated: CASSPTDREYSVEQFF.

The CDR3 protein is CATSPGQEETQYF. For the CDR3, the DNA is TGTGCCACCTCGCCGGGACAAGAAGAGACCCAGTACTTC. V gene TRBV10-3 combines with J gene TRBJ2-5, with a weak D call TRBD1 (6 bases). The V and J ends lost 10 bases and 3 bases respectively, with 15 bases between them. The CDR3 consists of 13 residues. Germline lookup yields CDR1 ENHRY and CDR2 SYGVKD.

The rearrangement links TRBV12-3 or TRBV12-4 to TRBJ1-6; 7 nucleotides line up with TRBD1. J lost 9 bases, V lost 7 bases, and 3 bases had no gene match. The CDR3 totals 12 residues. The CDR3 protein is CASTGQASPLHF. The DNA of the CDR3 is TGTGCCAGCACCGGACAGGCTTCACCCCTCCACTTT.

The chain combines TRBV30 with TRBJ2-2; 12 nucleotides line up with TRBD1. This CDR3 contains 16 residues. CDR1 is GTSNPN, CDR2 SVGIG, per germline (reference sequence). The V gene end was trimmed by 3 bases and the J gene end by 6 bases; junction bases not matched to a gene: 8. CDR3 DNA sequence: TGTGCCTGGAGCAAAAGAGGGACAGGGGGCCCCGGGGAGCTGTTTTTT. Its protein product is CAWSKRGTGGPGELFF.

Only a few counts were recorded for this clonotype. The V and J genes are TRBV7-2 and TRBJ2-5, with D perhaps matching TRBD2 (6 bases). Germline loops: CDR1 SGHTA, CDR2 FQGNSA. The CDR3 is made up of 15 amino acids. Trimming removed 1 base at V and 3 bases at J, with 12 bases between. CDR3 sequence (DNA): TGTGCCAGCAGCTTAGGAGGGCGGGGAGAAGAGACCCAGTACTTC. This gives the protein CASSLGGRGEETQYF.

In DNA, the CDR3 is TGTGCCAGCAGTTTTCGACAGAGGAACACCGGGGAGCTGTTTTTT. This gives the protein CASSFRQRNTGELFF. The gene calls are TRBV12-3 or TRBV12-4 and TRBJ2-2; TRBD1 is a possible D gene (5 bases). This CDR3 is built from 15 residues. V shed 3 bases and J shed 1 base, with 9 bases lying between them.